This paragraph reports one T cell receptor beta chain. This sample stems from a study of blood T cell repertoires in COVID-19. V was trimmed by 1 base and J by 3 bases, leaving 9 bases between them. Germline V gene data show CDR1 as MGHDK and CDR2 as SYGVNS. The CDR3 length is 14 residues. Source study methods: Estimation of nucleated cell counts was performed using reference gene primer amplification. Here immunoSEQ multiplex PCR was the method, and the copy in TCRdb shows in-frame clones only, minus some. V, J and clone size are those of that table, while D and trimming were read from the DNA. The table records about 210,000 clones, roughly nine tenths of them present only once.

The sequencing sample was made of peripheral blood. This chain uses TRBV25-1 with TRBJ2-5, with a weak D call TRBD1 (5 bases). The sequence was collected from a man in his forties or fifties with acute or convalescent COVID-19. CDR3 residues: CASSEWGNKETQYF. As DNA, the CDR3 is TGTGCCAGCAGTGAATGGGGCAATAAAGAGACCCAGTACTTC.